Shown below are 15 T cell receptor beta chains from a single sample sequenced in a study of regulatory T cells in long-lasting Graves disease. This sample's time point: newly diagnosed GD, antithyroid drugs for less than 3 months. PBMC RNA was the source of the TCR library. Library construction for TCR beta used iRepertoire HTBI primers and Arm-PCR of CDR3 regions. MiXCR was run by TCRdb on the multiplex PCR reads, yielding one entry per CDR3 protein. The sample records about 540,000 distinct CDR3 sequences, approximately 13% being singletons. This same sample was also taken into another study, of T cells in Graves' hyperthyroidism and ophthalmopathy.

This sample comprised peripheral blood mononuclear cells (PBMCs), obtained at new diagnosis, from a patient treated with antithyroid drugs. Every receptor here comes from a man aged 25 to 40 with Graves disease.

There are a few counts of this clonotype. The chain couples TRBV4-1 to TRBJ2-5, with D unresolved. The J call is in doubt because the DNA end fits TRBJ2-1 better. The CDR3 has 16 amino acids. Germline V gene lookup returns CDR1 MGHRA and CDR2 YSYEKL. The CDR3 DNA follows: TGCGCCAGCAGCCAAGATCCCAGAGTGTCCCACAATGAGCAGTTCTTC. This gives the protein CASSQDPRVSHNEQFF.

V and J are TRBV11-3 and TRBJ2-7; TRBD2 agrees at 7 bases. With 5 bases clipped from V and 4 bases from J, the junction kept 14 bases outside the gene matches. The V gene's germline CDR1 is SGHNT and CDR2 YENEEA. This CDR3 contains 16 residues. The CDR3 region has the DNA TGTGCCAGCAGCACCGGGGGGACCGGGGAGCTGTACGAGCAGTACTTC. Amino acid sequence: CASSTGGTGELYEQYF.

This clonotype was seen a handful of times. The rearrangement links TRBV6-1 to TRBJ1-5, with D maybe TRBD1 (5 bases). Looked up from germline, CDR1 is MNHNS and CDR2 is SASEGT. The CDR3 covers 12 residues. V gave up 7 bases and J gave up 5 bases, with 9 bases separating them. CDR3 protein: CASTQGHQPQHF. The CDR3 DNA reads TGTGCCAGCACCCAGGGCCATCAGCCCCAGCATTTT.

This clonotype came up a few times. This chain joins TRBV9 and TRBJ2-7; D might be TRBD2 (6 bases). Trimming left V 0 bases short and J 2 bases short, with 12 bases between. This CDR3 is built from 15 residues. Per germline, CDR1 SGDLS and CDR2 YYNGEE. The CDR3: CASSVGVGGAYEQYF. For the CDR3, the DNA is TGTGCCAGCAGCGTAGGGGTGGGGGGTGCCTACGAGCAGTACTTC.

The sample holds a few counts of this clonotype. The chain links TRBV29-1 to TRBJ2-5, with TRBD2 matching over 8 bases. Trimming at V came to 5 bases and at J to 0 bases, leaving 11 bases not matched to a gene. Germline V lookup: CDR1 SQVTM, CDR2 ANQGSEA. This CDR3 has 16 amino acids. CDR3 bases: TGCAGCGTTCTAGGCGGTATAGCGGGGTACCAAGAGACCCAGTACTTC. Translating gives CSVLGGIAGYQETQYF.

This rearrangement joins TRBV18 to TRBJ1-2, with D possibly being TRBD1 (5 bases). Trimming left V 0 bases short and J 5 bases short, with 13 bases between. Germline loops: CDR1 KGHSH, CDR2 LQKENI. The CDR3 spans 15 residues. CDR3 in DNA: TGTGCCAGCTCACCACCGGATGGGGACCCGTATGGCTACACCTTC. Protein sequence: CASSPPDGDPYGYTF.

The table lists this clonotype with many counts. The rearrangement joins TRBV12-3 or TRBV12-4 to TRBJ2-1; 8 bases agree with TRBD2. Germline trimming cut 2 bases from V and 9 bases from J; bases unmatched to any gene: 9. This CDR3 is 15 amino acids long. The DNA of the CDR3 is TGTGCCAGCAGTTTAATGGGGGGACTAGGCGCTGAGCAGTTCTTC. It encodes CASSLMGGLGAEQFF.

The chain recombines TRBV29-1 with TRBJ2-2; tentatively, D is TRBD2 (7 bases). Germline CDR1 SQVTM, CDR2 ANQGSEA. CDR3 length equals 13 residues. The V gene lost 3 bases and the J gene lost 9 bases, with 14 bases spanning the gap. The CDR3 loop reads CSVEPGGGRELFF. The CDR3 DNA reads TGCAGCGTTGAGCCTGGCGGGGGCCGGGAGCTGTTTTTT.

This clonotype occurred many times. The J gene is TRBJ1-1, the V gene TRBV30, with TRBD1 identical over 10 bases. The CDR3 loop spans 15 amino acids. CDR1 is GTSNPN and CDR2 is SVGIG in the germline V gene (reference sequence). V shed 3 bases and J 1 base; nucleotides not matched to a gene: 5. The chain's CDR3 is CAWSSGQGGNTEAFF. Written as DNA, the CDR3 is TGTGCCTGGAGCTCCGGACAGGGGGGGAACACTGAAGCTTTCTTT.

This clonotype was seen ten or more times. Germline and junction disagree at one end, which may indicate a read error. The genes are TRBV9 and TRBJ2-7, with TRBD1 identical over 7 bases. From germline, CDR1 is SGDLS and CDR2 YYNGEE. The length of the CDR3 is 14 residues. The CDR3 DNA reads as TGTGCCAGCAGCCCACGACAGGGTGGGCACGAGCAGTACTTT. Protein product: CASSPRQGGHEQYF.

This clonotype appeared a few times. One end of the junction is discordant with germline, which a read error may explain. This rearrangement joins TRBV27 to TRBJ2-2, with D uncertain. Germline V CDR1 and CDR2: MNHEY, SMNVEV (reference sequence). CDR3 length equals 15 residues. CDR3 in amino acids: CASSGKGAITRELFF. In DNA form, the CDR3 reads TGTGCCAGCAGTGGGAAGGGCGCAATCACCAGGGAGCTGTTTTTT.

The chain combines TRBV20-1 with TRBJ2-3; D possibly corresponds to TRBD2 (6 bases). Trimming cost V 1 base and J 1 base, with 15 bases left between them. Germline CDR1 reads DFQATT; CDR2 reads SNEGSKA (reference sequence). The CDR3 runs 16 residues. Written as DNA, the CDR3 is TGCAGTGCTAGAGTGGCGGGACCGATCGGCACAGATACGCAGTATTTT. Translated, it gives CSARVAGPIGTDTQYF.

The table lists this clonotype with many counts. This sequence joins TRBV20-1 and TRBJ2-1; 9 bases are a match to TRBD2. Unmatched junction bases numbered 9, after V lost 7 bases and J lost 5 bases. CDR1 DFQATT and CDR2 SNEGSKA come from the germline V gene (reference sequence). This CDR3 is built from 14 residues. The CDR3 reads CSVPREGNDNEQFF. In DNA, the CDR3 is TGCAGTGTCCCGCGGGAGGGTAACGACAATGAGCAGTTCTTC.

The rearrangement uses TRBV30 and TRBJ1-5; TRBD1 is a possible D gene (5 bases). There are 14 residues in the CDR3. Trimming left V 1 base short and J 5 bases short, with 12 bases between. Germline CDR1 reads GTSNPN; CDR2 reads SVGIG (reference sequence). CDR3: CAWSEGTLDQPQHF. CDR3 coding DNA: TGTGCCTGGAGTGAGGGGACCCTCGATCAGCCCCAGCATTTT.

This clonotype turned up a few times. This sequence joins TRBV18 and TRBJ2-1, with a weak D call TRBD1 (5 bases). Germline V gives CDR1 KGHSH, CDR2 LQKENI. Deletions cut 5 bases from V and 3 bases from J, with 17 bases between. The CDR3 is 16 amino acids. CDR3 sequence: CASSTWGYPNYNEQFF. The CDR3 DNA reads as TGTGCCAGCTCAACCTGGGGCTATCCCAACTACAATGAGCAGTTCTTC.